Below, 22 T cell receptor beta chains from the same sample are listed, as sequenced in a study of shared clonotypes between healthy human individuals. Profiling relied on immunoSEQ multiplex PCR, and the TCRdb table lists in-frame clones only, not all of them. Of 2,500,000 or so clones in the sample, over 85% were seen once. Sequenced input: naive CD4+ T cells from PBMCs. The subset denotes: CD45RA+ positively selected. These receptor sequences come from a man younger than 30 in good health. Some clones in this sample may be carry-over from other donors' samples.

This rearrangement joins TRBV5-1 to TRBJ2-5; D possibly corresponds to TRBD2 (5 bases). CDR3 length: 14 residues. Deletions cut 2 bases from V and 2 bases from J, with 10 bases between. Germline CDR1 SGHRS, CDR2 YFSETQ. The CDR3: CASSFGREQETQYF. The CDR3 region has the DNA TGCGCCAGCAGCTTCGGTCGGGAACAAGAGACCCAGTACTTC. Full variable domain (outside the CDR3, taken from reference TRBV5-1 and TRBJ2-5): KAGVTQTPRYLIKTRGQQVTLSCSPISGHRSVSWYQQTPGQGLQFLFEYFSETQRNKGNFPGRFSGRQFSNSRSEMNVSTLELGDSALYLCASSFGREQETQYFGPGTRLLVL.

The chain carries TRBV19 and TRBJ2-7, with a possible D match to TRBD2 (6 bases). Germline V gene data show CDR1 as LNHDA and CDR2 as SQIVND (reference sequence). Trimming took off 3 bases at V and 3 bases at J, with 15 bases between the two ends. The CDR3 is made up of 15 amino acids. The CDR3 here is CASSIGRAGLYEQYF. The DNA for the CDR3 is TGTGCCAGTAGTATTGGCCGAGCGGGCCTCTACGAGCAGTACTTC.

The V call is TRBV4-3, the J call TRBJ2-3, with a weak D call TRBD2 (6 bases). CDR1 LGHNA and CDR2 YSLEER come from the germline V gene. This CDR3 is built from 16 residues. Trimming pared 4 bases from V and 1 base from J, leaving 15 bases between. For the CDR3, the DNA is TGCGCCAGCAGCCCGAGGGGACCGGGGGGCACAGATACGCAGTATTTT. As protein: CASSPRGPGGTDTQYF.

The sample holds one count of this clone. The chain links TRBV29-1 to TRBJ2-7, with D perhaps TRBD2 (5 bases). The germline V and J ends were trimmed by 6 bases and 3 bases, with 15 bases remaining between them. The CDR3 has 13 residues. The germline CDR1 and CDR2 sequences are SQVTM and ANQGSEA. The DNA of the CDR3 is TGCAGCGTAGAGACAATTCGGGGCTACGAGCAGTACTTC. As protein: CSVETIRGYEQYF.

This clone was recorded only once. The rearrangement links TRBV7-8 to TRBJ1-2, with 9 bases identical to TRBD1. Germline CDR1 reads SGHVS; CDR2 reads FQNEAQ. Unmatched junction bases numbered 4, after V lost 5 bases and J lost 3 bases. This CDR3 has 14 amino acids. CDR3 protein: CASSITGGDYGYTF. CDR3 sequence (DNA): TGTGCCAGCAGCATTACAGGGGGCGACTATGGCTACACCTTC.

The V gene is TRBV9, the J gene TRBJ2-1; 9 bases map to TRBD1. Germline CDR1 reads SGDLS; CDR2 reads YYNGEE. The CDR3 has 16 residues. The J segment lost 9 bases and the V segment lost 4 bases, leaving 14 bases of the junction unmatched. CDR3 in amino acids: CASSRIPGQGQSEQFF. The CDR3 bases are TGTGCCAGCAGCCGAATCCCGGGACAGGGTCAATCTGAGCAGTTCTTC. Combining the CDR3 with reference TRBV9 and TRBJ2-1 gives the whole variable domain DSGVTQTPKHLITATGQRVTLRCSPRSGDLSVYWYQQSLDQGLQFLIQYYNGEERAKGNILERFSAQQFPDLHSELNLSSLELGDSALYFCASSRIPGQGQSEQFFGPGTRLTVL.

The J gene is TRBJ1-5, the V gene TRBV28; a possible D gene is TRBD1 (5 bases). V gave up 6 bases and J gave up 5 bases, with 20 bases separating them. The CDR3 totals 16 residues. Germline V gene sequence: CDR1 MDHEN, CDR2 SYDVKM. DNA for the CDR3: TGTGCCAGCAGACCTCCGGGCCGGGGGTCGCATCAGCCCCAGCATTTT. It is translated as CASRPPGRGSHQPQHF.

The chain is built from TRBV7-9 and TRBJ2-2, with a tentative D call TRBD1 (6 bases). This CDR3 contains 16 residues. CDR1 is SEHNR, CDR2 FQNEAQ, per germline (reference sequence). The V and J ends lost 5 bases and 3 bases respectively, with 16 bases between them. As DNA, the CDR3 is TGTGCCAGCAGCCTGAGTCAGGGGACATACACCGGGGAGCTGTTTTTT. It specifies CASSLSQGTYTGELFF.

The rearrangement links TRBV9 to TRBJ2-3; 9 bases fit TRBD2. The CDR3 totals 18 residues. The germline CDR1 and CDR2 sequences are SGDLS and YYNGEE. V shed 0 bases and J 1 base; nucleotides not matched to a gene: 9. The CDR3 region has the DNA TGTGCCAGCAGCGTAGGGCTAGCGGGACGGTCCCGCACAGATACGCAGTATTTT. Translation: CASSVGLAGRSRTDTQYF.

The chain links TRBV9 to TRBJ2-3, with 10 bases that match TRBD2. The CDR3 covers 14 residues. V lost 4 bases, J lost 4 bases, and 3 bases stayed unmatched. Germline V gene lookup returns CDR1 SGDLS and CDR2 YYNGEE. CDR3 coding DNA: TGTGCCAGCAGCACGGGACTAGCGCCAGATACGCAGTATTTT. Amino acid sequence: CASSTGLAPDTQYF.

V is TRBV7-2 and J is TRBJ1-2; D is uncertain. CDR3 length: 13 residues. Per germline, CDR1 SGHTA and CDR2 FQGNSA. Trimming cost V 1 base and J 7 bases, with 10 bases left between them. The CDR3 is CASSLGVRGGYTF. The DNA for the CDR3 is TGTGCCAGCAGCTTAGGGGTCCGCGGTGGCTACACCTTC.

The chain has TRBV2 and TRBJ2-7, with TRBD2 identical over 11 bases. This CDR3 has 13 amino acids. CDR1 is SNHLY and CDR2 is FYNNEI in the germline V gene. V gave up 10 bases and J gave up 6 bases; unmatched junction bases: 8. The CDR3 nucleotides are TGTGCCACACATACTAGCGGGAGAGGCGAGCAGTACTTC. Translating it yields CATHTSGRGEQYF.

V is TRBV7-2 and J is TRBJ2-7; 8 bases line up with TRBD2. Germline CDR1 is SGHTA and CDR2 is FQGNSA. The trim removed 4 bases at V and 5 bases at J, leaving 10 bases unmatched. The CDR3 is made up of 15 amino acids. CDR3 sequence: CASSYLSGRYDEQYF. The DNA for the CDR3 is TGTGCCAGCAGCTACCTAAGCGGGAGATATGACGAGCAGTACTTC.

The V call is TRBV6-5, the J call TRBJ1-1; D remains unclear. Germline V gene lookup returns CDR1 MNHEY and CDR2 SVGAGI. V lost 6 bases to trimming and J lost 1 base, with 9 bases between them. This CDR3 is 13 amino acids long. CDR3 coding DNA: TGTGCCAGCAGGCTGACGGAGAACACTGAAGCTTTCTTT. It codes for CASRLTENTEAFF.

The rearrangement links TRBV28 to TRBJ1-1; no firm D call. From germline, CDR1 is MDHEN and CDR2 SYDVKM. The CDR3 has 13 amino acids. Trimming cost V 8 bases and J 0 bases, with 10 bases left between them. CDR3 protein: CASGSGVNTEAFF. For the CDR3, the DNA is TGTGCCAGCGGCTCGGGAGTGAACACTGAAGCTTTCTTT. Variable domain in full (rest from reference TRBV28 and TRBJ1-1): DVKVTQSSRYLVKRTGEKVFLECVQDMDHENMFWYRQDPGLGLRLIYFSYDVKMKEKGDIPEGYSVSREKKERFSLILESASTNQTSMYLCASGSGVNTEAFFGQGTRLTVV.

J is TRBJ2-7 and V is TRBV13, with no clear D. This CDR3 region has 13 residues. Germline V gene lookup returns CDR1 PRHDT and CDR2 FYEKMQ (reference sequence). V was pared by 5 bases and J by 5 bases, with 13 bases between. CDR3 bases: TGTGCCAGCAGCACCTACTCTCCCCACGAGCAGTACTTC. Its translation: CASSTYSPHEQYF.

This chain links TRBV4-1 with TRBJ2-7; D perhaps matches TRBD2 (5 bases). This CDR3 region has 15 residues. The V and J ends lost 4 bases and 2 bases respectively, with 15 bases between them. Germline CDR1 is MGHRA and CDR2 is YSYEKL. The CDR3 loop is CASSRLAQTPYEQYF. The CDR3, as DNA: TGCGCCAGCAGCCGTCTAGCCCAAACACCCTACGAGCAGTACTTC.

The gene calls are TRBV6-1 and TRBJ2-2, with 8 bases that match TRBD2. V was pared by 2 bases and J by 6 bases, with 14 bases of the junction left unmatched. Germline V gene lookup returns CDR1 MNHNS and CDR2 SASEGT. This CDR3 region has 18 residues. The CDR3 is CASSEFVAWTGGPGELFF. The CDR3 DNA is TGTGCCAGCAGTGAATTCGTGGCTTGGACGGGAGGGCCCGGGGAGCTGTTTTTT.

The chain combines TRBV7-9 with TRBJ2-5; D remains unclear. Trimming pared 3 bases from V and 4 bases from J, leaving 9 bases between. Germline loops: CDR1 SEHNR, CDR2 FQNEAQ (reference sequence). The CDR3 is made up of 13 amino acids. DNA for the CDR3: TGTGCCAGCAGCTTGGTGACCGGAGAGACCCAGTACTTC. Protein product: CASSLVTGETQYF.

V gene TRBV5-4 combines with J gene TRBJ1-2; 7 bases are a match to TRBD1. The V and J ends lost 4 bases and 3 bases, in that order; junction bases with no gene match: 6. This CDR3 spans 14 amino acids. Germline V gene sequence: CDR1 SGHNT, CDR2 YYREEE (reference sequence). DNA for the CDR3: TGTGCCAGCAGCGTGACAGGGTACGACTATGGCTACACCTTC. Its translation is CASSVTGYDYGYTF.

The chain has TRBV19 and TRBJ2-6; no clear D gene. Trimming stripped 3 bases from V and 1 base from J, with 10 bases between. The CDR3 loop spans 16 amino acids. CDR1 is LNHDA and CDR2 is SQIVND in the germline V gene (reference sequence). The CDR3 reads CASSIRPASGANVLTF. CDR3 nucleotide sequence: TGTGCCAGTAGTATTAGGCCTGCATCTGGGGCCAACGTCCTGACTTTC.

This clone was observed a single time. The V gene is TRBV5-4, the J gene TRBJ1-5, with a possible D match to TRBD1 (6 bases). From germline, CDR1 is SGHNT and CDR2 YYREEE (reference sequence). Trimming removed 4 bases at V and 1 base at J, with 12 bases between. The CDR3 spans 15 residues. The CDR3 here is CASSRYGQSNQPQHF. The CDR3 DNA reads as TGTGCCAGCAGCCGCTATGGACAGAGCAATCAGCCCCAGCATTTT.